One TCR beta chain is described in this entry. The antigen is unknown. This record comes from a study of shared clonotypes between healthy human individuals. Data came from immunoSEQ multiplex PCR; TCRdb stores just in-frame clones and leaves some out. The data hold some 2 million clones, with roughly 94% observed a single time. CD4+ cells were split into CD45RA+ naive and CD45RA-negative memory subsets. Between the trimmed V and J ends, which lost 0 bases and 1 base, there was a span of 26 bases. The CDR3 has 20 amino acids. Germline CDR1 reads SGDLS; CDR2 reads YYNGEE. Points from the study as a whole: What naive subsets generally showed was a larger estimated richness than memory subsets showed.

The chain carries TRBV9 and TRBJ2-7; the D gene is possibly TRBD1 (6 bases). Sample: naive CD4+ T cells sorted from blood. Subset: CD45RA+ positively selected. The source of this sequence is a man aged 18 to 35 in good health. CDR3 amino acids: CASSVVQSRQAQQFSYEQYF. The CDR3 bases are TGTGCCAGCAGCGTAGTTCAGTCGAGACAGGCCCAACAATTTTCCTACGAGCAGTACTTC.